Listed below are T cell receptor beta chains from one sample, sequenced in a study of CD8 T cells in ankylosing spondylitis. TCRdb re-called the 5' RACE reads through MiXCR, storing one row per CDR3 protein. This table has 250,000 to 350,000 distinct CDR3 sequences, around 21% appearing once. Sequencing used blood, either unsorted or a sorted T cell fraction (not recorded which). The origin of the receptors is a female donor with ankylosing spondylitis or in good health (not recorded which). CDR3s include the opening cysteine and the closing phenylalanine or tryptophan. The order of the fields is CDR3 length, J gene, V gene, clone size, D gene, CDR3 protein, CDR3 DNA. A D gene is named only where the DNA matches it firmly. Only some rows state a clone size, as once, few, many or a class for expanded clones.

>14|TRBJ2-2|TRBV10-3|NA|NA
CAISESVNTGELFF
TGTGCCATCAGTGAGAGCGTTAACACCGGGGAGCTGTTTTTT
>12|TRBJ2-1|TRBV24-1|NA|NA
CATSDSGIEQFF
TGTGCCACCAGTGATTCGGGGATTGAGCAGTTCTTC
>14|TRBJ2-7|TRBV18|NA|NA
CASSGTRASYEQYF
TGTGCCAGCTCCGGGACACGGGCTTCCTACGAGCAGTACTTC
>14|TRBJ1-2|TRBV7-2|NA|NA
CASSLARGDNGYTF
TGTGCCAGCAGCCTCGCTCGTGGCGACAATGGCTACACCTTC
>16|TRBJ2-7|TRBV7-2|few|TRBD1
CASSLNGQGGTYEQYF
TGTGCCAGCAGCTTAAACGGACAGGGGGGGACCTACGAGCAGTACTTC
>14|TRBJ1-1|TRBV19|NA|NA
CASTGIQKNTEAFF
TGTGCCAGTACAGGGATCCAGAAGAACACTGAAGCTTTCTTT
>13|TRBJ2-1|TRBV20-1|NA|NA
CSARLTPPGEQFF
TGCAGTGCACGCCTGACCCCGCCAGGGGAGCAGTTCTTC
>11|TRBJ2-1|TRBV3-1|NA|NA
CASTQAREQFF
TGTGCCAGCACCCAAGCCCGGGAGCAGTTCTTC
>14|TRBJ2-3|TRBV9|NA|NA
CASSVVGRYDTQYF
TGTGCCAGCAGCGTAGTTGGCAGGTATGATACGCAGTATTTT
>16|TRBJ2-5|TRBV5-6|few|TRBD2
CASSLWTSGGLETQYF
TGTGCCAGCAGCTTGTGGACTAGCGGGGGTCTAGAGACCCAGTACTTC
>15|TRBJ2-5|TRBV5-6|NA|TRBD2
CASRTSGRGGETQYF
TGTGCCAGCAGGACTAGCGGGAGAGGTGGGGAGACCCAGTACTTC
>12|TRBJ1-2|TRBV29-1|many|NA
CSVEGLGYGYTF
TGCAGCGTTGAGGGCCTGGGGTATGGCTACACCTTC
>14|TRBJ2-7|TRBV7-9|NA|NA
CASSSGRKPYEQYF
TGTGCCAGCAGCTCGGGACGGAAACCTTACGAGCAGTACTTC
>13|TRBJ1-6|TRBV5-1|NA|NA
CASRILSDSPLHF
TGCGCCAGCAGAATACTCTCGGATTCACCCCTCCACTTT
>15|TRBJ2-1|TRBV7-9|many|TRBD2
CASSPSGRSYNEQFF
TGTGCCAGCAGCCCCAGCGGGAGGTCCTACAATGAGCAGTTCTTC
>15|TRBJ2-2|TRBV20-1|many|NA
CSARSALQGTGELFF
TGCAGTGCTAGGAGTGCCCTTCAGGGAACCGGGGAGCTGTTTTTT
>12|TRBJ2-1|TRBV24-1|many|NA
CATATLTYEQFF
TGTGCCACCGCAACCCTCACGTATGAGCAGTTCTTC
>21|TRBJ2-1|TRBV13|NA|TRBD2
CASSLRFGGLAGGSLYNEQFF
TGTGCCAGCAGCTTAAGGTTCGGGGGTCTAGCGGGAGGGTCACTCTACAATGAGCAGTTCTTC
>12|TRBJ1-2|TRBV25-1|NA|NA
CASSEASKGYTF
TGTGCCAGCAGTGAAGCGAGTAAAGGCTACACCTTC
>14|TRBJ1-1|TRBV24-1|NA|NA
CATSDFPEDAEAFF
TGTGCCACCAGTGATTTCCCGGAGGACGCTGAAGCTTTCTTT